This note documents a single TCR beta chain sequence. This clone showed up just once. The antigen this receptor binds is unknown. Qualities for individual bases were not recorded, and no much larger clone is one base off. The CDR3 regions of human TCRbeta chains were subjected to immunosequencing. In the original analysis: Repertoire TCRs were matched against a reference library of SARS-CoV-2-specific TCRs generated with the MIRA antigen-specificity platform. Breadth meant the fraction of unique TCRs that were SARS-CoV-2-associated, whereas depth meant the fraction of total T cells that were SARS-CoV-2-associated. Using the MIRA data, each spike-specific TCR was mapped to the spike region that the TCR reacts to and placed in a CD4 or CD8 class. Log10-transformed breadth and depth values were compared by one-way ANOVA with Sidak's multiple comparisons tests. TCRdb mirrors the immuneACCESS table, restricted to in-frame sequences. Some clones are absent from its copies; in checked studies, under half trace to an unresolved V gene, and the reason for the others is unknown. The V and J calls and the clone size are those of that table, but D and trimming were determined from the DNA. The sample table lists about 94,000 clones, about 88% of them with a count of one. 13% of the sample is in the top ten clones.

The CDR3 contains 15 residues, cysteine and phenylalanine counted. Here the CDR3 DNA is all that survives: 45 bases in frame from base 1. CDR1 is given as LGHDT and CDR2 as YNNKEL, both from the germline V gene (reference sequence). Cut back by 5 bases and 2 bases, the V and J ends lie 13 bases apart. The data stem from a study of T cell responses to AZD1222 COVID-19 vaccine (dated by TCRdb to the early 2020s). Background on the whole study: AZD1222 recipients with second doses at about 4 weeks or about 12 weeks were pooled, because spike-specific TCR depth and breadth did not differ between schedules. A total of just over 230 trial participants underwent TCR sequencing, of whom about 200 had received two doses of AZD1222 and 26 had received two doses of the MenACWY control vaccine. Trial participants were enrolled into age subgroups of 18-55, 56-69 and 70-plus years, which contained 148, 28 and 57 TCR-sequenced participants, respectively. Summary of the overall study and its limitations: Epitopes outside the regions mutated in the B.1.351 and B.1.1.7 variants were reportedly recognized by nearly half of the unique spike-specific TCRs. Conclusions about previously exposed vaccinees were limited because only 5 or 6 AZD1222 recipients were SARS-CoV-2 seropositive at baseline. The 56-69-year group was small, and its depth increase did not reach significance, likely because of low power. Most participants were white British and females outnumbered males, and the authors suggested that clonal diversity may have been underestimated. Vaccine-associated CD4 TCRs spanned the whole spike protein, with dominant responses in regions 160-218 and 743-854. No day 14 peak-response samples were available, so repertoires were characterized only after the peak T cell response. After two AZD1222 doses, spike-specific TCR breadth and depth were significantly higher than at day 0 and than in MenACWY recipients.

What the time point label conveys for this sample: baseline before first vaccination. Vaccinee samples were obtained from the UK trials COV001 and COV002, which included a single-blind randomized controlled phase 2/3 trial of AZD1222 (ChAdOx1 nCoV-19) in healthy adults. Trial participant PBMC samples were collected at day 0 and day 28 after the second dose for TCRbeta chain sequencing. The rearranged segments are TRBV3-1 (or the pseudogene TRBV3-2) and TRBJ2-4; the D gene could be either TRBD1 or TRBD2, each agreeing at 5 bases. This specimen was peripheral blood, taken on day 0 of AZD1222 vaccination. The sequence came from an adult in good health. The CDR3 corresponds to CASSLRGETKNIQYF. The nucleotides read TGTGCCAGCAGCTTAAGGGGAGAAACCAAAAACATTCAGTACTTC.